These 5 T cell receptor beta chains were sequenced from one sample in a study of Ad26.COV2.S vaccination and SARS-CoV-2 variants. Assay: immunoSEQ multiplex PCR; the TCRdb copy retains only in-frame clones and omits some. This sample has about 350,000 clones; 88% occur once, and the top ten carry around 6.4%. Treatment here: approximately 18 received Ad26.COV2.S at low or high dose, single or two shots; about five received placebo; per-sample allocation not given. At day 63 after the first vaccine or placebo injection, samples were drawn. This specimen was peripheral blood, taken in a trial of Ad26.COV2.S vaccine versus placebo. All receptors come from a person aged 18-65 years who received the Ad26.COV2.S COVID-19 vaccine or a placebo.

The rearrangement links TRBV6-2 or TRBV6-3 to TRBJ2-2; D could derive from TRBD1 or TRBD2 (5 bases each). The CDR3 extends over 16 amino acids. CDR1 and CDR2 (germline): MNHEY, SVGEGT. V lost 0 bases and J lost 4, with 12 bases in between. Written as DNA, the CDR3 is TGTGCCAGCAGTTACTCCCCCAGGGAGATCACCGGGGAGCTGTTTTTT. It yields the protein CASSYSPREITGELFF.

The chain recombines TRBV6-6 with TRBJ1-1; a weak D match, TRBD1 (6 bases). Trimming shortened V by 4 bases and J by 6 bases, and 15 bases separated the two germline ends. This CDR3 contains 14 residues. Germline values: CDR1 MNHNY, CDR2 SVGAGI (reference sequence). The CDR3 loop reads CASSSITQGPEAFF. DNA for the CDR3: TGTGCCAGCAGTTCCATCACACAGGGACCTGAAGCTTTCTTT.

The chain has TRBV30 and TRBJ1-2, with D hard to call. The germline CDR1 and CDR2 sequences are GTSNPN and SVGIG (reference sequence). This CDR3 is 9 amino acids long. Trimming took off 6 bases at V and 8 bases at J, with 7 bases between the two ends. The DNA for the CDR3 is TGTGCCTGCCTTACCGGCTACACCTTC. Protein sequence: CACLTGYTF. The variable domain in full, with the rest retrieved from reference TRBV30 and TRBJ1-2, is SQTIHQWPATLVQPVGSPLSLECTVEGTSNPNLYWYRQAAGRGLQLLFYSVGIGQISSEVPQNLSASRPQDRQFILSSKKLLLSDSGFYLCACLTGYTFGSGTRLTVV.

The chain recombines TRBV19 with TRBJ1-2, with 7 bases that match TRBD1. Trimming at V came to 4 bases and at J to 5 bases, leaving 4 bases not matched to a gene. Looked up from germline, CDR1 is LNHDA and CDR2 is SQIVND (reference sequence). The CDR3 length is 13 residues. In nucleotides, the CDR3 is TGTGCCAGTAGTACCACAGGGGAATATGGCTACACCTTC. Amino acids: CASSTTGEYGYTF.

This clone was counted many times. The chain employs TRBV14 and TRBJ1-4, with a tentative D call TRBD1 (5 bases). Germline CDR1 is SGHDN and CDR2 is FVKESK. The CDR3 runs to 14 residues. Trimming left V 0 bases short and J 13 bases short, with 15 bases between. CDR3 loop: CASSQESAGTGLFF. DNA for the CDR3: TGTGCCAGCAGCCAAGAATCGGCCGGGACCGGACTGTTTTTT.